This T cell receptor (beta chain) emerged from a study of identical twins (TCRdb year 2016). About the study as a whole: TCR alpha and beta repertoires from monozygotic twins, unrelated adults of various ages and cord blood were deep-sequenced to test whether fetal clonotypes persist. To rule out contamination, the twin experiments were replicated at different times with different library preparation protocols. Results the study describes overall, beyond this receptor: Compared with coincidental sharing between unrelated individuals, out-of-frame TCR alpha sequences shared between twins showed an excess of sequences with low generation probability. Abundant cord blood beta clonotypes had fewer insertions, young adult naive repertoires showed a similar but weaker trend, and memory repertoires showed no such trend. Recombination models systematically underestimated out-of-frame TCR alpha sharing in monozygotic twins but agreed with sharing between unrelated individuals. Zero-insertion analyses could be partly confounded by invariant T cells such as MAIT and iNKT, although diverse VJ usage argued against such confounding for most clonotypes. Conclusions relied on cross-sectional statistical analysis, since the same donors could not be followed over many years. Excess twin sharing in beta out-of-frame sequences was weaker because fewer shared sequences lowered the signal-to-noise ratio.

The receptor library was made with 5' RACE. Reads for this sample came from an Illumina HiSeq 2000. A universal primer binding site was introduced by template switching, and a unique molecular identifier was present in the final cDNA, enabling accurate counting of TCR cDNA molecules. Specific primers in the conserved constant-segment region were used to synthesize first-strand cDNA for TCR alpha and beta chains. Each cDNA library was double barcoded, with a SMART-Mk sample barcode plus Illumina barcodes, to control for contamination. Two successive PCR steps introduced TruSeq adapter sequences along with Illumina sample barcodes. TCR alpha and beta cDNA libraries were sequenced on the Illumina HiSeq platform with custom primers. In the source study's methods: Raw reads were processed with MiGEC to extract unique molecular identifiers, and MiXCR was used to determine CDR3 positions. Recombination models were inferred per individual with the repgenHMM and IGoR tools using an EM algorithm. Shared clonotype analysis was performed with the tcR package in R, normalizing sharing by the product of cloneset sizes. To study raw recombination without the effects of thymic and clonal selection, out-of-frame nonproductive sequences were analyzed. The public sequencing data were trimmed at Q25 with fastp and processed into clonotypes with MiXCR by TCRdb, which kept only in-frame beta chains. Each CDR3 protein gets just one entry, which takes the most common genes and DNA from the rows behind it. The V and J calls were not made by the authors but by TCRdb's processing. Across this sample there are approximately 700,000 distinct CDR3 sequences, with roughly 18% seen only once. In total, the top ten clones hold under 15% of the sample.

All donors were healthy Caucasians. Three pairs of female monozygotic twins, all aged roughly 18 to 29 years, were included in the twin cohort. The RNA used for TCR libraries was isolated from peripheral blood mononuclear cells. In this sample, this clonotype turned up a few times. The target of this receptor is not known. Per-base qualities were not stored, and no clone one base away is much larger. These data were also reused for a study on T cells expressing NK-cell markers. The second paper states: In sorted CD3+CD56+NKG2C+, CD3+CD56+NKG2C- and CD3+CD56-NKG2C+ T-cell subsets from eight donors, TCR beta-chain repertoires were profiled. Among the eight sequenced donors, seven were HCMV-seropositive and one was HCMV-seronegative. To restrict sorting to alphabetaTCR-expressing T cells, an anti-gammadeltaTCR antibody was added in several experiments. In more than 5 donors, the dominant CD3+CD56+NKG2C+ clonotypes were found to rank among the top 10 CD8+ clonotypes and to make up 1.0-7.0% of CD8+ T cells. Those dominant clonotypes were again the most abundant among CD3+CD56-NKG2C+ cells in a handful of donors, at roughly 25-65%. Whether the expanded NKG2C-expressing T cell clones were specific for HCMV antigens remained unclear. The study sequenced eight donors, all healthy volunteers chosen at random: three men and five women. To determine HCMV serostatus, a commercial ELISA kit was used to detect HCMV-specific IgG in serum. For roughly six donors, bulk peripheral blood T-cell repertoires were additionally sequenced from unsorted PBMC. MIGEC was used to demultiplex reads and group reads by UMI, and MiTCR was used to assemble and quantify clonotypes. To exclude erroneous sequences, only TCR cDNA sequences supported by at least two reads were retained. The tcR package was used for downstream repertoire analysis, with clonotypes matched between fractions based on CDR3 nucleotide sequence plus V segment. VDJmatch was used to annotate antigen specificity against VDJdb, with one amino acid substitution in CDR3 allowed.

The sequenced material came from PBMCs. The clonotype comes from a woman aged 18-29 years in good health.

The CDR3 loop reads CASSLFEGFKNIQYF. The nucleotides read TGCGCCAGCAGCTTGTTTGAAGGGTTCAAAAACATTCAGTACTTC. The chain employs TRBV5-1 and TRBJ2-4; the D gene lacks a confident call. The CDR3 starts with the cysteine, ends with the phenylalanine, and has 15 residues. The entry retains the CDR3 DNA only, 45 bases that are in frame from base 1. The germline V gene gives CDR1 as SGHRS and CDR2 as YFSETQ. V is cut by 1 base and J by 3 bases, and the space between the germline ends is 11 bases.